This TCR beta chain came from a study of T cell repertoires in cytomegalovirus infection. Many counts were recorded for this clonotype. MiXCR was run by TCRdb on the reads, yielding one entry per CDR3 protein. This sample has about 680,000 distinct CDR3 sequences, with 20% to 25% found just once. V was pared by 0 bases and J by 1 base, with 6 bases between. The CDR3 extends over 14 amino acids. The chain has TRBV12-3 or TRBV12-4 and TRBJ1-1; D is undetermined. Sequencing was carried out using CD8+ T cells from PBMCs. The origin of this receptor is a human donor in good health (CMV status not recorded). Some clones in this sample may be carry-over from other donors' samples. The CDR3, as DNA: TGTGCCAGCAGTTTAGCAGGGTGGAACACTGAAGCTTTCTTT. Its protein product is CASSLAGWNTEAFF.